This T cell receptor beta chain is from a study of blood T cell repertoires in COVID-19. TCRdb's table, derived via immunoSEQ multiplex PCR, lists solely in-frame clones and lacks some. The sample holds around 140,000 clones, approximately 80% seen once. Between the trimmed V and J ends, which lost 6 bases and 0 bases, there was a span of 12 bases. This CDR3 contains 15 residues. CDR1 is MNHEY and CDR2 is SVGAGI in the germline V gene. The chain is built from TRBV6-5 and TRBJ2-4; D ambiguous. The clonotype originates from a woman in her sixties with acute or convalescent COVID-19. The sample taken for sequencing was peripheral blood. CDR3 region: CASRPGLLAKNIQYF. The CDR3 DNA follows: TGTGCCAGCAGGCCCGGGTTACTAGCCAAAAACATTCAGTACTTC.